Following are 29 T cell receptor beta chains from one sample sequenced in a study of blood T cell repertoires in COVID-19. TCRdb's copy holds only in-frame clones and misses some; the assay was immunoSEQ multiplex PCR. The table shows 30,000 to 40,000 clones, with roughly 85% occurring only once. The sequenced sample consisted of peripheral blood. The receptors were sampled from a human donor in a cohort sampled during active COVID-19.

The chain joins TRBV5-4 to TRBJ2-3; 9 bases align to TRBD2. The CDR3 loop spans 16 amino acids. From germline, CDR1 is SGHNT and CDR2 YYREEE (reference sequence). V shed 4 bases, J shed 3 bases, and the junction held 9 bases outside the gene matches. Written as DNA, the CDR3 is TGTGCCAGCAGCCGCCAAGCGGGGGGACTGACAGATACGCAGTATTTT. Translated, it gives CASSRQAGGLTDTQYF.

J is TRBJ1-1 and V is TRBV5-1; 9 bases align to TRBD1. Germline CDR1 reads SGHRS; CDR2 reads YFSETQ. The junction had 4 bases not matched to a gene; V was cut back by 0 bases and J by 1 base. The CDR3 loop spans 16 amino acids. The CDR3 loop is CASSLGTGAGNTEAFF. In DNA, the CDR3 is TGCGCCAGCAGCTTGGGGACAGGGGCCGGGAACACTGAAGCTTTCTTT.

The chain combines TRBV12-5 with TRBJ2-1, with 7 bases lining up with TRBD2. The V segment lost 5 bases and the J segment 5 bases; nucleotides outside the gene matches: 3. Germline loops: CDR1 LGHNT, CDR2 FRNRAP. The CDR3 is 13 amino acids. CDR3 sequence: CASGTTSDNEQFF. In nucleotides, the CDR3 is TGTGCTAGTGGTACAACTAGCGACAATGAGCAGTTCTTC.

This chain joins TRBV2 and TRBJ2-7; maybe TRBD2 (5 bases). V was clipped by 5 bases and J by 0 bases, with 14 bases between them. Germline V lookup: CDR1 SNHLY, CDR2 FYNNEI. The CDR3 extends over 15 amino acids. CDR3 loop: CASSIERSSSYEQYF. Here the CDR3 DNA reads TGTGCCAGCAGTATCGAGCGGAGCAGCTCCTACGAGCAGTACTTC.

This chain uses TRBV4-2 with TRBJ2-2; no firm D call. Germline V lookup: CDR1 LGHNA, CDR2 YNFKEQ. Trimming removed 0 bases at V and 6 bases at J, with 17 bases between. The CDR3 runs 17 residues. The chain's CDR3 is CASSQDPPPPVSGELFF. The CDR3 DNA is TGTGCCAGCAGCCAAGACCCCCCTCCCCCAGTTTCCGGGGAGCTGTTTTTT.

The V call is TRBV28, the J call TRBJ2-5; a weak D match, TRBD2 (7 bases). The CDR3 contains 13 residues. Trimming removed 4 bases at V and 7 bases at J, with 13 bases between. Germline lookup yields CDR1 MDHEN and CDR2 SYDVKM. The CDR3 reads CASSYGGLGTQYF. Written as DNA, the CDR3 is TGTGCCAGCAGTTACGGGGGGCTGGGGACCCAGTACTTC.

The chain carries TRBV6-5 and TRBJ1-4, with D possibly matching TRBD1 (6 bases). Germline CDR1 MNHEY, CDR2 SVGAGI. The CDR3 runs to 13 residues. For the CDR3, the DNA is TGTGTGATTAGCAGGGGAAGTAATGAAAAACTGTTTTTT. Protein product: CVISRGSNEKLFF.

V is TRBV2 and J is TRBJ2-2; perhaps TRBD2 as D (6 bases). V lost 3 bases, J lost 6 bases, and 11 bases lay in between. CDR3 length: 14 residues. Germline values: CDR1 SNHLY, CDR2 FYNNEI. This chain's CDR3 is CASSEISGAGELFF. The CDR3 coding sequence is TGTGCCAGCAGTGAGATTTCGGGGGCCGGGGAGCTGTTTTTT.

The chain employs TRBV5-8 and TRBJ1-6, with D uncertain. This CDR3 is 18 amino acids long. CDR1 SGHTS and CDR2 YDEGEE come from the germline V gene. Trimming left V 1 base short and J 0 bases short, with 14 bases between. The CDR3 here is CASSLSIIVSSYNSPLHF. Written as DNA, the CDR3 is TGTGCCAGCAGCTTGAGCATAATCGTTTCCTCCTATAATTCACCCCTCCACTTT. The full variable domain, in which reference TRBV5-8 and TRBJ1-6 provide the parts outside the CDR3, is EAGVTQSPTHLIKTRGQQATLRCSPISGHTSVYWYQQALGLGLQFLLWYDEGEERNRGNFPPRFSGRQFPNYSSELNVNALELEDSALYLCASSLSIIVSSYNSPLHFGNGTRLTVT.

This rearrangement joins TRBV2 to TRBJ1-5, with 9 bases fitting TRBD1. Germline V gene sequence: CDR1 SNHLY, CDR2 FYNNEI. The CDR3 is 13 residues long. J was trimmed by 7 bases and V by 11 bases; bases with no gene match: 9. CDR3 in amino acids: CAGATGGSQPQHF. In nucleotides, the CDR3 is TGTGCCGGGGCCACAGGGGGCAGCCAGCCCCAGCATTTT.

The rearrangement uses TRBV5-1 and TRBJ2-2; 11 bases line up with TRBD2. CDR3 length equals 16 residues. Germline V gene lookup returns CDR1 SGHRS and CDR2 YFSETQ. V trimming: 4 bases; J trimming: 1 base; junction bases outside the gene matches: 3. CDR3 amino acids: CASSKGLAVNTGELFF. For the CDR3, the DNA is TGCGCCAGCAGCAAGGGACTAGCGGTGAACACCGGGGAGCTGTTTTTT.

The J gene is TRBJ1-3, the V gene TRBV3-1 (or the pseudogene TRBV3-2); D is undetermined. The germline CDR1 and CDR2 sequences are LGHDT and YNNKEL (reference sequence). This CDR3 is 14 amino acids long. V was pared by 3 bases and J by 0 bases, with 6 bases between. The CDR3 spells CASSQAGSGNTIYF. The CDR3 nucleotides read TGTGCCAGCAGCCAGGCTGGCTCTGGAAACACCATATATTTT.

The V call is TRBV10-3, the J call TRBJ2-6; no reliable D call. Between the trimmed V and J ends, which lost 7 bases and 2 bases, there was a span of 6 bases. Germline CDR1 reads ENHRY; CDR2 reads SYGVKD. The CDR3 runs to 13 residues. CDR3 in amino acids: CAITSPGANVLTF. The DNA of the CDR3 is TGTGCCATCACCTCCCCTGGGGCCAACGTCCTGACTTTC.

This clone was picked up one time. The chain employs TRBV14 and TRBJ1-6; TRBD1 might be the D (5 bases). V was cut by 1 base and J by 10 bases, with 8 bases left in between. This CDR3 is built from 13 residues. Germline V lookup: CDR1 SGHDN, CDR2 FVKESK. The CDR3 coding sequence is TGTGCCAGCAGCCAAGCGACAGTCTCACCCCTCCACTTT. Translation gives CASSQATVSPLHF.

The V and J genes are TRBV5-1 and TRBJ1-2; the D is unclear. Trimming took off 4 bases at V and 1 base at J, with 11 bases between the two ends. CDR3 size: 14 residues. From germline, CDR1 is SGHRS and CDR2 YFSETQ. CDR3 coding DNA: TGCGCCAGCAGCCCCGCCGGACTTAACTATGGCTACACCTTC. Encoded protein: CASSPAGLNYGYTF.

V is TRBV7-3 and J is TRBJ2-5; D unclear. Trimming left V 4 bases short and J 7 bases short, with 13 bases between. Germline CDR1 SGHTA, CDR2 FQGTGA. The CDR3 has 13 amino acids. The CDR3 protein is CASSSNLRGTQYF. The CDR3 DNA is TGTGCCAGCAGCTCGAACCTACGCGGGACCCAGTACTTC.

In this sample, this clone turned up once. The J gene is TRBJ2-7, the V gene TRBV7-2; 9 nucleotides align to TRBD1. V was pared by 5 bases and J by 3 bases, with 8 bases of the junction left unmatched. The CDR3 runs to 15 residues. Germline loops: CDR1 SGHTA, CDR2 FQGNSA. CDR3 DNA: TGTGCCAGCAGCCCCAGGACAGGGGCTGGCTACGAGCAGTACTTC. Its translation: CASSPRTGAGYEQYF.

This chain uses TRBV5-1 with TRBJ1-1; 7 bases fit TRBD1. The V and J ends lost 7 bases and 1 base, in that order; junction bases with no gene match: 4. The CDR3 is 13 residues long. The germline CDR1 and CDR2 sequences are SGHRS and YFSETQ. The CDR3 DNA is TGCGCCAGCCAGGGACAGCCGAACACTGAAGCTTTCTTT. Protein product: CASQGQPNTEAFF.

The J gene is TRBJ1-3, the V gene TRBV10-3; TRBD1 might be the D (5 bases). V was clipped by 7 bases and J by 1 base, with 17 bases between them. This CDR3 contains 16 residues. Germline values: CDR1 ENHRY, CDR2 SYGVKD. This chain's CDR3 is CAITATVFGSGNTIYF. The CDR3 DNA reads TGTGCCATCACTGCGACAGTTTTCGGGTCTGGAAACACCATATATTTT.

The rearrangement uses TRBV7-2 and TRBJ1-2, with D unclear. Per the germline V gene, CDR1 is SGHTA and CDR2 is FQGNSA. Between the trimmed V and J ends, which lost 0 bases and 4 bases, there was a span of 12 bases. The CDR3 has 15 residues. The CDR3 region has the DNA TGTGCCAGCAGCTTAGCGTCCGGGCGGGGCTATGGCTACACCTTC. Its translation is CASSLASGRGYGYTF.

The chain combines TRBV7-9 with TRBJ1-2; 10 bases map to TRBD1. Per germline, CDR1 SEHNR and CDR2 FQNEAQ (reference sequence). The junction had 3 bases not matched to a gene; V was cut back by 5 bases and J by 3 bases. The CDR3 consists of 14 residues. CDR3 residues: CASSPGTGDYGYTF. CDR3 coding DNA: TGTGCCAGCAGCCCCGGGACAGGGGACTATGGCTACACCTTC.

V is TRBV19 and J is TRBJ2-3; 9 bases agree with TRBD1. Looked up from germline, CDR1 is LNHDA and CDR2 is SQIVND (reference sequence). The CDR3 is made up of 15 amino acids. V dropped 8 bases and J dropped 0; count of bases not matched to a gene: 6. The DNA for the CDR3 is TGTGCCAGTTGGGGACAGGGATTAAGCACAGATACGCAGTATTTT. This gives the protein CASWGQGLSTDTQYF. The variable domain in full, completed from reference TRBV19 and TRBJ2-3, reads DGGITQSPKYLFRKEGQNVTLSCEQNLNHDAMYWYRQDPGQGLRLIYYSQIVNDFQKGDIAEGYSVSREKKESFPLTVTSAQKNPTAFYLCASWGQGLSTDTQYFGPGTRLTVL.

The chain links TRBV7-9 to TRBJ2-2; possible D gene TRBD1, 5 bases. The V end was cut by 5 bases, the J end by 8 bases, with 21 bases between. This CDR3 has 16 amino acids. Germline CDR1 SEHNR, CDR2 FQNEAQ (reference sequence). For the CDR3, the DNA is TGTGCCAGCAGCACCACCCAGGGTGTCCCTAGGGGGGAGCTGTTTTTT. The encoded protein is CASSTTQGVPRGELFF.

The chain uses TRBV27 and TRBJ1-2; D ambiguous. V lost 7 bases to trimming and J lost 6 bases, with 12 bases between them. The CDR3 runs to 12 residues. Germline CDR1 reads MNHEY; CDR2 reads SMNVEV (reference sequence). CDR3 DNA: TGTGCCAGCACCGACCGGACTCATGGCTACACCTTC. Translated: CASTDRTHGYTF.

The V gene is TRBV18, the J gene TRBJ2-7, with TRBD2 as a possible D gene (5 bases). V was trimmed by 3 bases and J by 6 bases, leaving 9 bases between them. Germline-derived CDR1 and CDR2 are KGHSH and LQKENI. The CDR3 length is 12 residues. CDR3 nucleotides: TGTGCCAGCTCACCTGACGCGGGCGAGCAGTACTTC. This sequence encodes CASSPDAGEQYF.

V gene TRBV29-1 combines with J gene TRBJ2-7, with a weak D call TRBD1 (7 bases). V dropped 6 bases and J dropped 3 bases, with 18 bases sitting between them. This CDR3 comprises 14 residues. The germline CDR1 and CDR2 sequences are SQVTM and ANQGSEA. CDR3 sequence: CSVRGYRGSYEQYF. CDR3 nucleotide sequence: TGCAGCGTGCGGGGTTACAGGGGTAGCTACGAGCAGTACTTC.

This chain's CDR3 is CASSIQGTTDTQYF. CDR3 DNA: TGTGCCAGCAGTATACAGGGCACCACAGATACGCAGTATTTT. The chain employs TRBV2 and TRBJ2-3; a possible D gene is TRBD1 (6 bases). Germline CDR1 SNHLY, CDR2 FYNNEI. CDR3 length: 14 residues. V dropped 5 bases and J dropped 2 bases, with 11 bases sitting between them.

The gene calls are TRBV29-1 and TRBJ2-1, with D tentatively TRBD2 (6 bases). Germline-derived CDR1 and CDR2 are SQVTM and ANQGSEA. Trimming removed 6 bases at V and 2 bases at J, with 14 bases between. There are 14 residues in the CDR3. The CDR3 is CSVREPAPYNEQFF. In DNA, the CDR3 is TGCAGCGTGCGGGAACCGGCCCCCTACAATGAGCAGTTCTTC.

This CDR3 is CASSLVAGGVNTEAFF. CDR3 DNA sequence: TGTGCCAGCAGCTTAGTGGCAGGGGGTGTGAACACTGAAGCTTTCTTT. The chain employs TRBV7-8 and TRBJ1-1; 7 bases are a match to TRBD1. The CDR3 sequence is 16 residues long. J lost 0 bases, V lost 1 base, and 5 bases had no gene match. Germline V gene sequence: CDR1 SGHVS, CDR2 FQNEAQ.